A single T cell receptor (beta chain) is shown here with its context. The germline gives CDR1 SGHRS, CDR2 YFSETQ. Trimming removed 3 bases at V and 1 base at J, with 10 bases between. The CDR3 consists of 14 residues. Assay used: immunoSEQ multiplex PCR; TCRdb lists only in-frame clones, some missing. This sample carries more than 6,000 clones, 75% to 90% of them seen once, and the ten largest clones take about 10%. The sample originates from a study of blood T cell repertoires in COVID-19. Overall study: Material from acute and convalescent COVID-19 was sourced from the United States, Italy and Spain.

Sequenced sample: peripheral blood. The sequence was collected from a human donor with active COVID-19. The donor label of this sample is uncertain. This chain uses TRBV5-1 with TRBJ1-1; no clear D. As DNA, the CDR3 is TGCGCCAGCAGCTCACTGAGCGGGAACACTGAAGCTTTCTTT. Translation gives CASSSLSGNTEAFF. The full variable domain, in which reference TRBV5-1 and TRBJ1-1 provide the parts outside the CDR3, is KAGVTQTPRYLIKTRGQQVTLSCSPISGHRSVSWYQQTPGQGLQFLFEYFSETQRNKGNFPGRFSGRQFSNSRSEMNVSTLELGDSALYLCASSSLSGNTEAFFGQGTRLTVV.